These 26 T cell receptor beta chains share one sample of origin, sequenced in a study of blood T cell repertoires in COVID-19. Profiled with immunoSEQ multiplex PCR; TCRdb holds only in-frame clones, not every one. The data show hundreds of thousands of clones, with approximately 89% seen just once and 11% held by the top ten. Sequencing used peripheral blood. All receptors come from a woman aged 25 to 39 with COVID-19, enrolled during active disease.

V and J are TRBV7-2 and TRBJ2-3, with TRBD2 matching 11 bases. From germline, CDR1 is SGHTA and CDR2 FQGNSA. The CDR3 loop spans 16 amino acids. The V and J ends lost 5 bases and 4 bases, in that order; junction bases with no gene match: 8. DNA for the CDR3: TGTGCCAGCAGCCTGACTAGCGGGGTTTTTGCAGATACGCAGTATTTT. Protein product: CASSLTSGVFADTQYF.

DNA of the CDR3: TGTGCCAGCAAAGAGATTCGGGGAGCTTTCTTT. Amino acids: CASKEIRGAFF. The chain combines TRBV6-4 with TRBJ1-1; no clear D. The CDR3 runs 11 residues. Between the trimmed V and J ends, which lost 7 bases and 10 bases, there was a span of 13 bases. Germline V gives CDR1 MRHNA, CDR2 SNTAGT.

The chain joins TRBV5-1 to TRBJ2-7; D unclear. Between the trimmed V and J ends, which lost 1 base and 4 bases, there was a span of 9 bases. The CDR3 has 13 amino acids. Germline V gene lookup returns CDR1 SGHRS and CDR2 YFSETQ. The CDR3 sequence is CASSLRVGYEQYF. In DNA form, the CDR3 reads TGCGCCAGCAGCTTGCGGGTTGGGTACGAGCAGTACTTC.

This clone came up a few times. V is TRBV27 and J is TRBJ1-1; 9 positions agree with TRBD1. Trimming cost V 7 bases and J 3 bases; bases outside gene matches: 3. This CDR3 has 13 residues. Germline V CDR1 and CDR2: MNHEY, SMNVEV (reference sequence). The CDR3 reads CASKGQGDTEAFF. DNA for the CDR3: TGTGCCAGCAAGGGACAGGGCGACACTGAAGCTTTCTTT.

This chain joins TRBV5-1 and TRBJ1-3; 8 nucleotides agree with TRBD1. Germline V gene data show CDR1 as SGHRS and CDR2 as YFSETQ. The CDR3 extends over 15 amino acids. V gave up 4 bases and J gave up 3 bases; unmatched junction bases: 6. The CDR3 reads CASSPAGTGGNTIYF. In nucleotides, the CDR3 is TGCGCCAGCAGCCCAGCCGGGACAGGTGGAAACACCATATATTTT.

The chain couples TRBV5-6 to TRBJ1-6; D remains ambiguous. The V and J ends lost 4 bases and 10 bases respectively, with 21 bases between them. From germline, CDR1 is SGHDT and CDR2 YYEEEE. The length of the CDR3 is 16 residues. CDR3 amino acids: CASSPKREGYLSPLHF. CDR3 nucleotides: TGTGCCAGCAGCCCTAAGAGGGAAGGATATTTGTCACCCCTCCACTTT.

The chain combines TRBV3-1 (or the pseudogene TRBV3-2) with TRBJ1-1; the match to TRBD1 covers 8 bases. This CDR3 has 14 amino acids. Germline-derived CDR1 and CDR2 are LGHDT and YNNKEL (reference sequence). The trim removed 5 bases at V and 1 base at J, leaving 3 bases unmatched. CDR3 sequence: CASSFGQGNTEAFF. The CDR3, as DNA: TGTGCCAGCAGCTTCGGACAGGGGAACACTGAAGCTTTCTTT.

This chain links TRBV30 with TRBJ1-1; D remains ambiguous. The CDR3 loop spans 14 amino acids. Germline V gene data show CDR1 as GTSNPN and CDR2 as SVGIG (reference sequence). V lost 5 bases and J lost 6, with 19 bases in between. CDR3 loop: CAWVGRLANAEAFF. Here the CDR3 DNA reads TGTGCCTGGGTGGGGAGGCTGGCTAACGCTGAAGCTTTCTTT.

This chain joins TRBV4-1 and TRBJ2-4, with 9 bases aligning to TRBD2. This CDR3 region has 18 residues. Germline V gene data show CDR1 as MGHRA and CDR2 as YSYEKL. Trimming cost V 3 bases and J 2 bases; bases outside gene matches: 11. The CDR3 sequence: CASSQGRSRGGPKNIQYF. DNA of the CDR3: TGCGCCAGCAGCCAGGGGAGGTCGCGGGGGGGCCCCAAAAACATTCAGTACTTC.

V usage is TRBV6-5 and J usage is TRBJ1-3; no definite D call. The CDR3 covers 13 residues. V shed 5 bases and J shed 4 bases, with 9 bases lying between them. Germline V gene sequence: CDR1 MNHEY, CDR2 SVGAGI. CDR3 protein: CASSRLPGNTIYF. DNA for the CDR3: TGTGCCAGCAGTCGTCTCCCCGGAAACACCATATATTTT.

This clone was observed once. The chain links TRBV4-2 to TRBJ2-5; the D gene is possibly TRBD2 (5 bases). The CDR3 consists of 16 residues. Trimming took 0 bases from V and 0 from J, leaving 11 bases between them. The germline V gene has CDR1 LGHNA and CDR2 YNFKEQ. The CDR3 DNA reads TGTGCCAGCAGCCAAGAACGAGCGGAGTACCAAGAGACCCAGTACTTC. Translated: CASSQERAEYQETQYF.

This chain connects TRBV5-5 to TRBJ1-4, with TRBD1 matching over 9 bases. The germline CDR1 and CDR2 sequences are SGHKS and YYEKEE (reference sequence). V was clipped by 4 bases and J by 15 bases; unmatched bases: 13. The CDR3 is 14 amino acids. The CDR3 bases are TGTGCCAGCAGCGGGCGGACAGGGGTCCCCCAGATGTTTTTT. Amino acids: CASSGRTGVPQMFF.

The V gene is TRBV30, the J gene TRBJ1-1; D not resolved. Trimming took 2 bases from V and 11 from J, leaving 15 bases between them. Germline-derived CDR1 and CDR2 are GTSNPN and SVGIG (reference sequence). There are 12 residues in the CDR3. The CDR3 bases are TGTGCCTGGAGTTCCGTCCCGGGAAGGGCTTTCTTT. The encoded protein is CAWSSVPGRAFF.

The V gene is TRBV28, the J gene TRBJ1-1, with D maybe TRBD1 (5 bases). V lost 8 bases and J 6 bases, leaving 19 bases between the germline ends. Germline CDR1 MDHEN, CDR2 SYDVKM. The CDR3 has 14 amino acids. The CDR3 reads CASAGQGEFPEAFF. CDR3 bases: TGTGCCAGCGCGGGGCAGGGCGAGTTCCCTGAAGCTTTCTTT.

The chain has TRBV19 and TRBJ2-7, with 9 bases lining up with TRBD1. CDR1 LNHDA and CDR2 SQIVND come from the germline V gene (reference sequence). The CDR3 covers 15 residues. The J segment lost 3 bases and the V segment lost 3 bases, leaving 6 bases of the junction unmatched. CDR3 residues: CASSIGGTGHYEQYF. The CDR3 DNA follows: TGTGCCAGTAGTATCGGCGGGACAGGGCACTACGAGCAGTACTTC. Full variable domain (outside the CDR3, taken from reference TRBV19 and TRBJ2-7): DGGITQSPKYLFRKEGQNVTLSCEQNLNHDAMYWYRQDPGQGLRLIYYSQIVNDFQKGDIAEGYSVSREKKESFPLTVTSAQKNPTAFYLCASSIGGTGHYEQYFGPGTRLTVT.

The rearrangement joins TRBV10-2 to TRBJ1-6, with unresolved D. V gave up 8 bases and J gave up 7 bases, with 9 bases separating them. The CDR3 spans 12 residues. In germline, CDR1 is WSHSY, CDR2 SAAADI. CDR3 protein: CASGVANSPLHF. The CDR3, as DNA: TGCGCCAGCGGAGTGGCAAATTCACCCCTCCACTTT.

The chain joins TRBV28 to TRBJ1-5; D call uncertain. Looked up from germline, CDR1 is MDHEN and CDR2 is SYDVKM. Trimming shortened V by 6 bases and J by 7 bases, and 13 bases separated the two germline ends. CDR3 length: 13 amino acids. The CDR3 loop reads CASRAGSRQPQHF. CDR3 nucleotide sequence: TGTGCCAGCAGGGCCGGGTCGCGACAGCCCCAGCATTTT.

This clone was counted a single time. The chain links TRBV5-1 to TRBJ2-1, with TRBD2 as a possible D gene (6 bases). This CDR3 has 14 amino acids. CDR1 is SGHRS, CDR2 YFSETQ, per germline. Trimming shortened V by 9 bases and J by 2 bases, and 15 bases separated the two germline ends. CDR3 bases: TGCGCCACCCGGGACTTGCGAACCTACAATGAGCAGTTCTTC. Translation gives CATRDLRTYNEQFF.

The chain joins TRBV5-4 to TRBJ1-1; D not resolved. Trimming removed 4 bases from V and 6 bases from J, with 16 bases in between. The CDR3 extends over 14 amino acids. CDR1 SGHNT and CDR2 YYREEE come from the germline V gene (reference sequence). CDR3 loop: CASSLGREESEAFF. In nucleotides, the CDR3 is TGTGCCAGCAGCCTGGGAAGGGAGGAATCTGAAGCTTTCTTT.

The V call is TRBV19, the J call TRBJ1-4; D is undetermined. V was clipped by 8 bases and J by 0 bases, with 13 bases between them. CDR3 length: 15 amino acids. Germline loops: CDR1 LNHDA, CDR2 SQIVND (reference sequence). For the CDR3, the DNA is TGTGCCAGTTGGACTGACGGTGCAACTAATGAAAAACTGTTTTTT. The encoded protein is CASWTDGATNEKLFF.

This CDR3 reads CASSLSSDGVGAFF. The CDR3 DNA reads as TGCGCCAGCAGCTTGTCATCTGACGGAGTAGGAGCTTTCTTT. The chain combines TRBV5-1 with TRBJ1-1; D remains unclear. The CDR3 loop spans 14 amino acids. Trimming stripped 1 base from V and 10 bases from J, with 17 bases between. Per germline, CDR1 SGHRS and CDR2 YFSETQ.

V usage is TRBV5-1 and J usage is TRBJ1-2; D is perhaps TRBD1 (5 bases). The germline CDR1 and CDR2 sequences are SGHRS and YFSETQ. CDR3 length: 17 amino acids. The V end was cut by 0 bases, the J end by 4 bases, with 19 bases between. The CDR3 DNA reads as TGCGCCAGCAGCTTGGATGGTGCGAGAAGGGGACTCTATGGCTACACCTTC. Translating gives CASSLDGARRGLYGYTF.

The rearrangement uses TRBV3-1 (or the pseudogene TRBV3-2) and TRBJ1-1; possible D gene TRBD1, 6 bases. In germline, CDR1 is LGHDT, CDR2 YNNKEL (reference sequence). The CDR3 consists of 12 residues. Trimming took 3 bases from V and 10 from J, leaving 12 bases between them. As DNA, the CDR3 is TGTGCCAGCAGCCATTCCGGGACACCAGCTTTCTTT. Translating it yields CASSHSGTPAFF.

The chain combines TRBV3-1 (or the pseudogene TRBV3-2) with TRBJ2-7, with D hard to call. From germline, CDR1 is LGHDT and CDR2 YNNKEL (reference sequence). The CDR3 runs to 14 residues. V dropped 4 bases and J dropped 4 bases, with 14 bases sitting between them. CDR3 in amino acids: CASSLVETGYEQYF. CDR3 nucleotides: TGTGCCAGCAGCCTAGTAGAAACCGGTTACGAGCAGTACTTC.

The rearrangement links TRBV5-4 to TRBJ2-3, with D unresolved. The V end was cut by 3 bases, the J end by 3 bases, with 5 bases between. The CDR3 loop spans 12 amino acids. CDR1 is SGHNT and CDR2 is YYREEE in the germline V gene (reference sequence). The CDR3 sequence: CASSSETDTQYF. In nucleotides, the CDR3 is TGTGCCAGCAGCTCCGAGACAGATACGCAGTATTTT.

The chain joins TRBV3-1 (or the pseudogene TRBV3-2) to TRBJ1-2; 8 nucleotides agree with TRBD1. V shed 4 bases, J shed 2 bases, and the junction held 6 bases outside the gene matches. The CDR3 is 15 amino acids. Germline-derived CDR1 and CDR2 are LGHDT and YNNKEL (reference sequence). The CDR3 here is CASSPRTGLNYGYTF. CDR3 bases: TGTGCCAGCAGCCCTCGGACAGGGCTGAACTATGGCTACACCTTC.